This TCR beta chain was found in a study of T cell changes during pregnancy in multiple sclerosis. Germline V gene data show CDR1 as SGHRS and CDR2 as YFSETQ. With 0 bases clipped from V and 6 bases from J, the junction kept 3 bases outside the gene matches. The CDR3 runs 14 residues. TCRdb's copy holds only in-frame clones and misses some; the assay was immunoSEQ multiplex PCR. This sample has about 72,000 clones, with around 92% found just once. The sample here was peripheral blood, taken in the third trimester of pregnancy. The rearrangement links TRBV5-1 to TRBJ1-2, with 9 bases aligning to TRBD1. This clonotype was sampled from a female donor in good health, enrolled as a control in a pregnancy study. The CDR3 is CASSLGDRDHGYTF. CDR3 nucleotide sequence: TGCGCCAGCAGCTTGGGGGACAGGGACCATGGCTACACCTTC.